The source of this TCR beta chain is a study of memory CD4+ T cells and cytomegalovirus serostatus (dated by TCRdb to between 2018 and 2021). Study-level background: A total of some 35 healthy Belgian adults, of whom 9 were CMV seropositive and roughly 24 were CMV seronegative, were included in the cohort. To replicate a published TCR-based CMV serostatus classifier, the researchers sequenced the CD4+ memory TCRbeta repertoires of a Belgian cohort whose cytomegalovirus serostatus was known.

Genomic DNA was extracted from sorted cells with the Quick-DNA Microprep Kit. TCRbeta DNA was amplified with the immunoSEQ hsTCRbeta kit following the manufacturer's protocol. An Illumina MiSeq instrument was used to sequence the TCRbeta libraries. The published analysis was carried out like this. Removing out-of-frame sequences left approximately 2,400,000 distinct TCRbeta sequences, an average of around 70,000 per individual. Each individual was scored according to the count of fewer than 200 previously reported CMV-associated TCRbeta sequences and the total productive distinct TCRbeta count. A beta-binomial model was reimplemented in Python, and scikit-learn random forests with default parameters were trained on data from the US cohort. Classifier performance on the Belgian cohort was summarized as median AUC with percentile confidence intervals calculated over 10,000 bootstrap iterations. TCRdb's version of the immuneACCESS table is confined to in-frame rearrangements and falls short of the full clone set. An unresolved V gene accounts for under half of the shortfall where checked; the remainder is of unknown origin. The DNA was the basis for D and trimming; V, J and clone size are from that table. The sample table shows 40,000 to 50,000 clones, and around 80% are seen once. 0.85% to 0.95% of the sample is taken by the ten largest.

A FACSAria II was used to sort memory CD4+ T cells, defined as single viable CD3+CD4+CD8-CD45RO+ cells. To determine CMV serostatus, a Roche Elecsys assay was used that detects serum IgG against CMV pp150, pp28, p38 and p52. Following thawing, total CD4+ T cells were enriched through positive selection using CD4 magnetic microbeads. The samples came from a separate study whose specific focus was interrogating the CD4+ T cell memory repertoire. Following standard operating procedures, peripheral blood mononuclear cells were isolated and cryopreserved, while serum was kept at -80 degrees C. The staining used CD3-PerCP (BW264/56), CD4-APC (RPA-T4), CD45RO-PE (UCHT1) and CD8-Pacific Orange (3B5) antibodies, and Sytox blue was used to exclude non-viable cells. Broad study findings and their caveats: Unlike the original study, which covered naive and memory CD4+ and CD8+ populations, the Belgian study sequenced only CD4+CD45RO+ memory cells. Of 170 or so previously reported CMV-associated TCRbeta sequences, around 67 appeared in the CD4+ memory repertoires, each in one to five individuals. On the Belgian cohort, the classifier built on the original framework reached a median bootstrapped AUC of about 0.95, with a 95% CI of 0.76-1.00. For predicting CMV serostatus, the median bootstrapped AUC was roughly 0.96 using the original framework and approximately 0.91 using a US-trained random forest. Results were interpreted as suggesting that the CMV-associated TCR signature is largely present in the CD4+ memory repertoire.

A word on this clone: It lacks a known antigen. Base qualities are not at hand, and no much larger clone is one base apart.

Sequencing input: memory CD4+ T cells from blood. The TCR comes from an adult in good health and CMV-seronegative.

In nucleotides, the sequence is TGTGCCTGGAGTTTTCTCGGAGCCTCTGGAAACACCATATATTTT. Translated, it gives CAWSFLGASGNTIYF. The rearrangement combines TRBV30 with TRBJ1-3, with the D gene not confidently named. From a lookup of the germline V gene (reference sequence), CDR1 and CDR2 are GTSNPN and SVGIG. V loses 2 bases, J loses 0 bases, and the germline ends lie 11 bases apart. The CDR3 sequence holds 15 residues, the cysteine and phenylalanine included. Of the read, only the CDR3 DNA is kept; its 45 bases are in frame from base 1. Extended through the reference TRBV30 and TRBJ1-3 proteins, this CDR3 yields the full variable domain: SQTIHQWPATLVQPVGSPLSLECTVEGTSNPNLYWYRQAAGRGLQLLFYSVGIGQISSEVPQNLSASRPQDRQFILSSKKLLLSDSGFYLCAWSFLGASGNTIYFGEGSWLTVV.